This is a list of T cell receptor beta chains from one sample in a study of naive and memory T cell subsets. MiXCR, run by TCRdb on the UMI-ligation and nested PCR reads, gives a single entry per CDR3 protein. The data show over 110,000 distinct CDR3 sequences, roughly a fifth seen once. Sequenced sample: naive CD8+ T cells from blood. These receptors came from a human donor in good health. Both conserved end residues are part of each CDR3. A D gene is named only where the DNA matches it firmly. Only part of the rows carry a size: once, few, many, or a class if the clone is expanded.

few	TRBV7-2	TRBD1	TRBJ1-2	CASSRDSQYYTF	TGTGCCAGCAGCAGGGACAGCCAATACTACACCTTC
few	TRBV14	NA	TRBJ2-1	CASSQTRDYNEQFF	TGTGCCAGCAGCCAAACTAGAGACTACAATGAGCAGTTCTTC
NA	TRBV20-1	TRBD1	TRBJ2-4	CSARGQGLFNIQYF	TGCAGTGCTAGGGGACAGGGACTTTTCAACATTCAGTACTTC
NA	TRBV15	NA	TRBJ2-7	CATSRDRGADEQYF	TGTGCCACCAGCAGAGATCGGGGAGCGGACGAGCAGTACTTC
few	TRBV9	TRBD2	TRBJ2-1	CASSVVASGMTSDEQFF	TGTGCCAGCAGCGTAGTGGCTAGCGGGATGACCTCGGATGAGCAGTTCTTC
NA	TRBV28	NA	TRBJ1-2	CASSFWVDGYTF	TGTGCCAGCAGCTTCTGGGTGGATGGCTACACCTTC
NA	TRBV6-2/TRBV6-3	NA	TRBJ2-3	CASVGSFDTQYF	TGTGCCAGCGTAGGGAGCTTCGATACGCAGTATTTT
NA	TRBV29-1	NA	TRBJ1-2	CSVNEVEGHYGYTF	TGCAGCGTTAATGAGGTGGAGGGGCACTATGGCTACACCTTC
NA	TRBV6-2/TRBV6-3	TRBD1	TRBJ2-1	CASSGGQPNNEQFF	TGTGCCAGCAGTGGGGGACAGCCTAACAATGAGCAGTTCTTC
NA	TRBV6-2/TRBV6-3	NA	TRBJ1-2	CASSLPPRRVANYGYTF	TGTGCCAGCAGTCTGCCCCCCCGGCGTGTAGCTAACTATGGCTACACCTTC
many	TRBV7-2	NA	TRBJ2-1	CASSLTEDYNEQFF	TGTGCCAGCAGCTTAACAGAGGATTACAATGAGCAGTTCTTC
NA	TRBV6-1	NA	TRBJ2-1	CASRGPPNEQFF	TGTGCCAGCAGGGGTCCCCCGAATGAGCAGTTCTTC
NA	TRBV14	TRBD2	TRBJ2-1	CASSQVAGGPWNEQFF	TGTGCCAGCAGCCAAGTGGCGGGAGGCCCTTGGAATGAGCAGTTCTTC
few	TRBV27	TRBD1	TRBJ2-1	CASSLGTGLSNEQFF	TGTGCCAGCAGTCTTGGGACAGGGCTGTCGAATGAGCAGTTCTTC
few	TRBV28	NA	TRBJ1-5	CASSLEFGQPQHF	TGTGCCAGCAGTTTGGAGTTCGGGCAGCCCCAGCATTTT
few	TRBV20-1	TRBD1	TRBJ2-5	CSAPPDRSNQETQYF	TGCAGTGCCCCCCCGGACAGGAGCAACCAAGAGACCCAGTACTTC
few	TRBV4-1	NA	TRBJ2-2	CASSQEEESWTGELFF	TGCGCCAGCAGCCAAGAGGAGGAGAGTTGGACCGGGGAGCTGTTTTTT
NA	TRBV30	NA	TRBJ1-1	CAWSVEGYTEAFF	TGTGCCTGGAGTGTGGAGGGGTACACTGAAGCTTTCTTT
NA	TRBV6-5	NA	TRBJ2-7	CASSYTPTPGPAYEQYF	TGTGCCAGCAGTTACACGCCGACCCCAGGCCCTGCCTACGAGCAGTACTTC
NA	TRBV30	NA	TRBJ1-1	CAWSVLSGNTEAFF	TGTGCCTGGAGTGTACTATCAGGCAACACTGAAGCTTTCTTT
few	TRBV4-3	NA	TRBJ2-7	CASSQYHGGYEQYF	TGCGCCAGCAGCCAATACCACGGGGGATACGAGCAGTACTTC
few	TRBV14	TRBD2	TRBJ2-3	CASSQVAGPEGTDTQYF	TGTGCCAGCAGCCAAGTAGCGGGTCCGGAGGGCACAGATACGCAGTATTTT
NA	TRBV3-1	TRBD2	TRBJ2-1	CASSPGAGNYNEQFF	TGTGCCAGTAGCCCGGGAGCGGGGAACTACAATGAGCAGTTCTTC
NA	TRBV9	TRBD1	TRBJ2-7	CASSGVDRAYSYEQYF	TGTGCCAGCAGCGGGGTCGACAGGGCCTACTCCTACGAGCAGTACTTC
NA	TRBV28	NA	TRBJ1-5	CASSLARQTPQPQHF	TGTGCCAGCAGTTTGGCACGCCAAACACCTCAGCCCCAGCATTTT
NA	TRBV30	NA	TRBJ2-7	CAWSQKLLNYEQYF	TGTGCCTGGTCGCAGAAACTTCTAAACTACGAGCAGTACTTC
few	TRBV7-9	NA	TRBJ2-7	CASSLAPRLDEQYF	TGTGCCAGCAGCTTAGCGCCGAGGCTCGACGAGCAGTACTTC
few	TRBV9	TRBD2	TRBJ2-1	CASSPWGGDDDNEQFF	TGTGCCAGCAGCCCCTGGGGAGGGGACGATGACAATGAGCAGTTCTTC